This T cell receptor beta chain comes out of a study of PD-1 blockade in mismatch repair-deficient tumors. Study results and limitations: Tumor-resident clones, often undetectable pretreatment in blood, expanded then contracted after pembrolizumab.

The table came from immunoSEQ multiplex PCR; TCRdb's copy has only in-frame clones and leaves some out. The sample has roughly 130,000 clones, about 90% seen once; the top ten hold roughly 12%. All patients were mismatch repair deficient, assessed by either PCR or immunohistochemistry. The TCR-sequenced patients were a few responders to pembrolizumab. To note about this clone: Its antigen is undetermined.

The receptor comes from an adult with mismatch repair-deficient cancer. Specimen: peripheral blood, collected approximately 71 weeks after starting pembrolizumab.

CDR3 bases: TGTGCCTGGAGTGTAGGGGACAGGGGGCAGCGCGAGCAGTACTTC. Its protein is CAWSVGDRGQREQYF. V is TRBV30 and J is TRBJ2-7; 12 bases match TRBD1. The CDR3 contains 15 residues. V lost 0 bases and J lost 6; bases outside the gene matches: 6. Germline V CDR1 and CDR2: GTSNPN, SVGIG (reference sequence).